The 32 T cell receptor beta chains reported below all come from one sample, sequenced in a study of T cells after yellow fever vaccination. TCRdb redid the calling of the 5' RACE reads with MiXCR, one entry per CDR3 protein. The data hold 230,000 or so distinct CDR3 sequences, with roughly 6.3% observed a single time. The sample was CD4+ T cells sorted from PBMCs, taken on the day of the yellow fever booster vaccination. Every receptor here comes from a man aged 25-40 years who received the YFV17D yellow fever vaccine.

This clonotype was detected only a few times. The rearrangement uses TRBV20-1 and TRBJ2-7; 7 bases match TRBD2. Trimming at V came to 0 bases and at J to 2 bases, leaving 4 bases not matched to a gene. CDR1 DFQATT and CDR2 SNEGSKA come from the germline V gene (reference sequence). This CDR3 region has 14 residues. The DNA of the CDR3 is TGCAGTGCTAGAGATGGCCTAGCGGCCTACGAGCAGTACTTC. It translates to CSARDGLAAYEQYF.

The table lists this clonotype with many counts. The V gene is TRBV29-1, the J gene TRBJ2-7; TRBD1 is a possible D gene (6 bases). The CDR3 is 13 residues long. The germline V and J ends were trimmed by 6 bases and 3 bases, with 15 bases remaining between them. The V gene's germline CDR1 is SQVTM and CDR2 ANQGSEA. The CDR3 nucleotides read TGCAGCGTAGCTACAGGGATTCGCTACGAGCAGTACTTC. Translating gives CSVATGIRYEQYF.

This clonotype was detected only a few times. The chain links TRBV5-1 to TRBJ2-3; 8 bases fit TRBD2. The V segment lost 0 bases and the J segment 0 bases; nucleotides outside the gene matches: 24. The V gene's germline CDR1 is SGHRS and CDR2 YFSETQ. The CDR3 has 23 residues. The CDR3 DNA reads as TGCGCCAGCAGCTTGGCCCGAGCGGGAGCCCCGGTGGTGATTTCCAGGAGCACAGATACGCAGTATTTT. As protein: CASSLARAGAPVVISRSTDTQYF.

This clonotype was picked up a small number of times. This chain joins TRBV6-5 and TRBJ2-5; a possible D gene is TRBD2 (6 bases). CDR3 length: 15 amino acids. V lost 5 bases and J 3 bases, leaving 16 bases between the germline ends. Germline V gene lookup returns CDR1 MNHEY and CDR2 SVGAGI. The CDR3 reads CASSISETSKETQYF. Here the CDR3 DNA reads TGTGCCAGCAGTATCAGTGAGACTAGTAAAGAGACCCAGTACTTC.

This clonotype was seen ten or more times. The rearrangement uses TRBV7-9 and TRBJ2-1; no clear D. The CDR3 sequence is 10 residues long. The ends were cut back, 5 bases at V and 15 bases at J, with 11 bases in the middle. Germline V gives CDR1 SEHNR, CDR2 FQNEAQ (reference sequence). The CDR3: CASSPGPPFF. In nucleotides, the CDR3 is TGTGCCAGCAGCCCTGGCCCCCCGTTCTTC.

V gene TRBV2 combines with J gene TRBJ1-5, with a tentative D call TRBD1 (6 bases). Per germline, CDR1 SNHLY and CDR2 FYNNEI. The CDR3 extends over 12 amino acids. V dropped 8 bases and J dropped 6 bases, with 11 bases sitting between them. The CDR3: CASGRGPQPQHF. For the CDR3, the DNA is TGTGCCAGCGGACGGGGGCCTCAGCCCCAGCATTTT. Drawing the rest from reference TRBV2 and TRBJ1-5, the complete variable domain is EPEVTQTPSHQVTQMGQEVILRCVPISNHLYFYWYRQILGQKVEFLVSFYNNEISEKSEIFDDQFSVERPDGSNFTLKIRSTKLEDSAMYFCASGRGPQPQHFGDGTRLSIL.

The chain combines TRBV27 with TRBJ1-6; D is uncertain. CDR1 is MNHEY and CDR2 is SMNVEV in the germline V gene (reference sequence). Trimming took off 1 base at V and 6 bases at J, with 7 bases between the two ends. The CDR3 length is 14 residues. Here the CDR3 reads CASSLYPVNSPLHF. In nucleotides, the CDR3 is TGTGCCAGCAGTTTATACCCAGTTAATTCACCCCTCCACTTT.

The rearrangement links TRBV12-3 or TRBV12-4 to TRBJ2-7, with D hard to call. This CDR3 comprises 13 residues. V was pared by 3 bases and J by 3 bases, with 9 bases between. CDR3 sequence: CASSFGEVYEQYF. CDR3 DNA: TGTGCCAGCAGTTTTGGAGAGGTCTACGAGCAGTACTTC.

For this clonotype: One end of the junction does not line up with germline, which may come from a read error. The chain employs TRBV7-7 and TRBJ2-5; 10 bases line up with TRBD2. This CDR3 has 15 amino acids. The germline V gene has CDR1 SSHAT and CDR2 FNYEAQ (reference sequence). DNA for the CDR3: TGTGCTAGCAGCACCGGACTAGCGGTGGGAGAGACCCAGTACTTC. Translating it yields CASSTGLAVGETQYF.

This clonotype was counted ten times or more. The chain employs TRBV29-1 and TRBJ2-2; a weak D match, TRBD2 (6 bases). The CDR3 length is 11 residues. Deletions cut 6 bases from V and 6 bases from J, with 8 bases between. The V gene's germline CDR1 is SQVTM and CDR2 ANQGSEA. CDR3 in amino acids: CSVEGSGELFF. The CDR3 bases are TGCAGCGTGGAGGGTTCCGGGGAGCTGTTTTTT.

This clonotype appeared a few times. The chain has TRBV19 and TRBJ2-5, with TRBD2 matching 8 bases. Trimming at V came to 8 bases and at J to 3 bases, leaving 11 bases not matched to a gene. Germline V gene lookup returns CDR1 LNHDA and CDR2 SQIVND (reference sequence). The CDR3 is 15 amino acids. The CDR3 loop reads CASHHAGGPKETQYF. CDR3 bases: TGTGCCAGTCATCACGCGGGGGGCCCCAAAGAGACCCAGTACTTC. Full variable domain (rest looked up from reference TRBV19 and TRBJ2-5): DGGITQSPKYLFRKEGQNVTLSCEQNLNHDAMYWYRQDPGQGLRLIYYSQIVNDFQKGDIAEGYSVSREKKESFPLTVTSAQKNPTAFYLCASHHAGGPKETQYFGPGTRLLVL.

This clonotype has only a few counts. Here the CDR3 reads CASSYLPGQGTALEGLETQYF. CDR3 bases: TGTGCCAGCAGTTACCTCCCCGGACAGGGGACAGCCCTAGAAGGGTTGGAGACCCAGTACTTC. This chain connects TRBV6-2 or TRBV6-3 to TRBJ2-5; 9 nucleotides match TRBD1. Germline V gene data show CDR1 as MNHEY and CDR2 as SVGEGT. Unmatched junction bases numbered 24, after V lost 2 bases and J lost 5 bases. The CDR3 runs 21 residues.

In its sample, this clonotype was seen a few times. This rearrangement joins TRBV12-3 or TRBV12-4 to TRBJ2-1, with D tentatively TRBD2 (6 bases). The CDR3 spans 13 residues. V dropped 5 bases and J dropped 5 bases, with 10 bases sitting between them. The CDR3 coding sequence is TGTGCCAGCAGTCGCGGGACTCACAATGAGCAGTTCTTC. Translated, it gives CASSRGTHNEQFF.

This clonotype was picked up a small number of times. The V gene is TRBV7-2, the J gene TRBJ1-4; possible D gene TRBD1, 5 bases. From germline, CDR1 is SGHTA and CDR2 FQGNSA. The germline V and J ends were trimmed by 4 bases and 6 bases, with 12 bases remaining between them. The CDR3 runs to 14 residues. CDR3 region: CASSSNRGDEKLFF. The CDR3 coding sequence is TGTGCCAGCAGCTCTAATCGAGGGGATGAAAAACTGTTTTTT.

This clonotype appeared many times. The J gene is TRBJ1-1, the V gene TRBV5-1; 8 positions agree with TRBD1. The J segment lost 5 bases and the V segment lost 4 bases, leaving 4 bases of the junction unmatched. The CDR3 runs 13 residues. Looked up from germline, CDR1 is SGHRS and CDR2 is YFSETQ. The CDR3 nucleotides read TGCGCCAGCAGCCCAGGGGGCTTGACTGAAGCTTTCTTT. The encoded protein is CASSPGGLTEAFF.

The chain has TRBV20-1 and TRBJ2-5; D is uncertain. V shed 3 bases and J shed 5 bases, with 13 bases lying between them. The CDR3 has 13 residues. The germline CDR1 and CDR2 sequences are DFQATT and SNEGSKA (reference sequence). The CDR3 sequence: CSASPPGRETQYF. In DNA, the CDR3 is TGCAGTGCTAGTCCCCCCGGGCGGGAGACCCAGTACTTC.

This clonotype has a handful of counts. The chain recombines TRBV7-2 with TRBJ1-2; D call uncertain. Germline-derived CDR1 and CDR2 are SGHTA and FQGNSA. Trimming stripped 2 bases from V and 0 bases from J, with 4 bases between. This CDR3 has 13 amino acids. This chain's CDR3 is CASSLSPNYGYTF. CDR3 nucleotide sequence: TGTGCCAGCAGCTTAAGCCCTAACTATGGCTACACCTTC.

The chain carries TRBV5-5 and TRBJ1-2; a weak D match, TRBD1 (5 bases). The ends were cut back, 3 bases at V and 3 bases at J, with 15 bases in the middle. This CDR3 is built from 15 residues. Germline loops: CDR1 SGHKS, CDR2 YYEKEE (reference sequence). CDR3 coding DNA: TGTGCCAGCAGCTCTCGGGGCAGCGACTACTATGGCTACACCTTC. Translating gives CASSSRGSDYYGYTF.

The rearrangement uses TRBV7-9 and TRBJ2-5; 9 bases are shared with TRBD2. The CDR3 has 16 residues. Trimming cost V 4 bases and J 4 bases; bases outside gene matches: 10. Germline CDR1 is SEHNR and CDR2 is FQNEAQ (reference sequence). DNA of the CDR3: TGTGCCAGCAGCTCTATAGCGGGAGCACTGGGAGAGACCCAGTACTTC. It is translated as CASSSIAGALGETQYF.

This clonotype was seen many times. The rearrangement joins TRBV10-3 to TRBJ2-7; 7 nucleotides align to TRBD1. The trim removed 5 bases at V and 5 bases at J, leaving 9 bases unmatched. CDR3 length: 14 amino acids. Germline CDR1 ENHRY, CDR2 SYGVKD. CDR3 nucleotide sequence: TGTGCCATCAGTAGGTCACAGGGGATCGACGAGCAGTACTTC. As protein: CAISRSQGIDEQYF.

The rearrangement uses TRBV7-2 and TRBJ1-2; possibly TRBD1 for D (6 bases). With 6 bases removed from V and 8 bases from J, the gap between germline ends came to 16 bases. The CDR3 extends over 13 amino acids. Germline V gives CDR1 SGHTA, CDR2 FQGNSA. CDR3 nucleotide sequence: TGTGCCAGCAGACCTCAGGGGTTCAACGGCTACACCTTC. Translated, it gives CASRPQGFNGYTF.

Many counts were recorded for this clonotype. The rearrangement uses TRBV11-2 and TRBJ2-5; 9 nucleotides agree with TRBD1. CDR1 is SGHAT and CDR2 is FQNNGV in the germline V gene. J was trimmed by 8 bases and V by 1 base; bases with no gene match: 11. The CDR3 is made up of 16 amino acids. In DNA form, the CDR3 reads TGTGCCAGCAGCTTAGGACAGGGGGTGTACCAAGGCACCCAGTACTTC. It codes for CASSLGQGVYQGTQYF.

The chain combines TRBV5-6 with TRBJ2-2; weak D call: TRBD2 (6 bases). CDR3 length: 14 amino acids. Trimming left V 7 bases short and J 5 bases short, with 15 bases between. Germline V gene data show CDR1 as SGHDT and CDR2 as YYEEEE. DNA for the CDR3: TGTGCCAGCCGCACGTCTGGGGGGACCGGGGAGCTGTTTTTT. Residues: CASRTSGGTGELFF.

In its sample, this clonotype was seen a few times. The chain couples TRBV5-1 to TRBJ1-1; TRBD1 matches at 8 bases. After removal of 4 bases from V and 6 bases from J, the junction contained 8 bases not matched to a gene. The length of the CDR3 is 14 residues. Germline CDR1 and CDR2: SGHRS and YFSETQ. The CDR3 is CASSMDRAGSEAFF. The CDR3 bases are TGCGCCAGCAGCATGGACAGGGCGGGCTCTGAAGCTTTCTTT.

This clonotype was counted between two and nine times. V is TRBV7-6 and J is TRBJ2-5; no definite D call. The V end lost 3 bases, the J end lost 1 base, and 9 bases lay between the germline ends. CDR1 is SGHVS, CDR2 FNYEAQ, per germline. CDR3 length: 14 residues. The CDR3 bases are TGTGCCAGCAGCTTTACGGGTACCCAAGAGACCCAGTACTTC. Translating gives CASSFTGTQETQYF. The variable domain in full, completed from reference TRBV7-6 and TRBJ2-5, reads GAGVSQSPRYKVTKRGQDVALRCDPISGHVSLYWYRQALGQGPEFLTYFNYEAQQDKSGLPNDRFSAERPEGSISTLTIQRTEQRDSAMYRCASSFTGTQETQYFGPGTRLLVL.

This clonotype showed up just a few times. This chain connects TRBV29-1 to TRBJ2-1; D call uncertain. Germline CDR1 and CDR2: SQVTM and ANQGSEA. The CDR3 is 14 amino acids. V was trimmed by 7 bases and J by 8 bases, leaving 21 bases between them. The CDR3 region has the DNA TGCAGCGCTGCTGACGCGTCCCCTAAGGATGAGCAGTTCTTC. Its protein product is CSAADASPKDEQFF.

This clonotype has only a few counts. The CDR3: CASSLDTGIEAFF. The CDR3 DNA reads as TGTGCCAGCTCACTTGATACAGGGATTGAAGCTTTCTTT. This rearrangement joins TRBV18 to TRBJ1-1; the D gene is possibly TRBD1 (6 bases). This CDR3 is 13 amino acids long. V lost 4 bases and J 7 bases, leaving 13 bases between the germline ends. Germline CDR1 reads KGHSH; CDR2 reads LQKENI.

The rearrangement links TRBV23-1 to TRBJ2-1; D ambiguous. TRBV23-1 belongs to the ORF category, with a function that is uncertain. The CDR3 is made up of 14 amino acids. V dropped 6 bases and J dropped 7 bases, with 16 bases sitting between them. The CDR3 nucleotides are TGCGCCAGCAGGCCGTTATGTCACTGGAATGAGCAGTTCTTC. The encoded protein is CASRPLCHWNEQFF.

Ten or more counts support this clonotype. J is TRBJ1-2 and V is TRBV5-5, with TRBD1 identical over 7 bases. The V gene's germline CDR1 is SGHKS and CDR2 YYEKEE (reference sequence). Trimming took 5 bases from V and 8 from J; bases not matched to a gene: 12. CDR3 size: 14 residues. The CDR3 DNA sequence: TGTGCCAGCAGTTCAGGGGGGGGCGGAGGAGGCTACACCTTC. Its translation is CASSSGGGGGGYTF. Using reference TRBV5-5 and TRBJ1-2 for the parts outside the CDR3, the full variable domain is DAGVTQSPTHLIKTRGQQVTLRCSPISGHKSVSWYQQVLGQGPQFIFQYYEKEERGRGNFPDRFSARQFPNYSSELNVNALLLGDSALYLCASSSGGGGGGYTFGSGTRLTVV.

The chain is built from TRBV20-1 and TRBJ1-1; 12 bases fit TRBD1. J lost 5 bases, V lost 6 bases, and 4 bases had no gene match. The length of the CDR3 is 13 residues. CDR1 DFQATT and CDR2 SNEGSKA come from the germline V gene (reference sequence). The CDR3 DNA follows: TGCAGTGCCCCGGGACAGGGGGCAACTGAAGCTTTCTTT. Translating gives CSAPGQGATEAFF.

The table lists this clonotype with many counts. The chain combines TRBV7-9 with TRBJ2-7, with a possible D match to TRBD2 (5 bases). Looked up from germline, CDR1 is SEHNR and CDR2 is FQNEAQ (reference sequence). V was cut by 3 bases and J by 7 bases, with 7 bases left in between. The CDR3 consists of 11 residues. The CDR3 sequence is CASSFTGEQYF. DNA for the CDR3: TGTGCCAGCAGCTTTACGGGGGAGCAGTACTTC.

To note about this clonotype: Mismatch with germline at one junction end may stem from a read error. This chain connects TRBV20-1 to TRBJ2-3; 11 positions match TRBD2. CDR3 length equals 18 residues. The germline CDR1 and CDR2 sequences are DFQATT and SNEGSKA (reference sequence). The CDR3 nucleotides are TGCTGTGCTAGACGGTCTAGCGGGAGGAGGGCTGGCACAGATACGCAGTATTTT. Amino acids: CCARRSSGRRAGTDTQYF.